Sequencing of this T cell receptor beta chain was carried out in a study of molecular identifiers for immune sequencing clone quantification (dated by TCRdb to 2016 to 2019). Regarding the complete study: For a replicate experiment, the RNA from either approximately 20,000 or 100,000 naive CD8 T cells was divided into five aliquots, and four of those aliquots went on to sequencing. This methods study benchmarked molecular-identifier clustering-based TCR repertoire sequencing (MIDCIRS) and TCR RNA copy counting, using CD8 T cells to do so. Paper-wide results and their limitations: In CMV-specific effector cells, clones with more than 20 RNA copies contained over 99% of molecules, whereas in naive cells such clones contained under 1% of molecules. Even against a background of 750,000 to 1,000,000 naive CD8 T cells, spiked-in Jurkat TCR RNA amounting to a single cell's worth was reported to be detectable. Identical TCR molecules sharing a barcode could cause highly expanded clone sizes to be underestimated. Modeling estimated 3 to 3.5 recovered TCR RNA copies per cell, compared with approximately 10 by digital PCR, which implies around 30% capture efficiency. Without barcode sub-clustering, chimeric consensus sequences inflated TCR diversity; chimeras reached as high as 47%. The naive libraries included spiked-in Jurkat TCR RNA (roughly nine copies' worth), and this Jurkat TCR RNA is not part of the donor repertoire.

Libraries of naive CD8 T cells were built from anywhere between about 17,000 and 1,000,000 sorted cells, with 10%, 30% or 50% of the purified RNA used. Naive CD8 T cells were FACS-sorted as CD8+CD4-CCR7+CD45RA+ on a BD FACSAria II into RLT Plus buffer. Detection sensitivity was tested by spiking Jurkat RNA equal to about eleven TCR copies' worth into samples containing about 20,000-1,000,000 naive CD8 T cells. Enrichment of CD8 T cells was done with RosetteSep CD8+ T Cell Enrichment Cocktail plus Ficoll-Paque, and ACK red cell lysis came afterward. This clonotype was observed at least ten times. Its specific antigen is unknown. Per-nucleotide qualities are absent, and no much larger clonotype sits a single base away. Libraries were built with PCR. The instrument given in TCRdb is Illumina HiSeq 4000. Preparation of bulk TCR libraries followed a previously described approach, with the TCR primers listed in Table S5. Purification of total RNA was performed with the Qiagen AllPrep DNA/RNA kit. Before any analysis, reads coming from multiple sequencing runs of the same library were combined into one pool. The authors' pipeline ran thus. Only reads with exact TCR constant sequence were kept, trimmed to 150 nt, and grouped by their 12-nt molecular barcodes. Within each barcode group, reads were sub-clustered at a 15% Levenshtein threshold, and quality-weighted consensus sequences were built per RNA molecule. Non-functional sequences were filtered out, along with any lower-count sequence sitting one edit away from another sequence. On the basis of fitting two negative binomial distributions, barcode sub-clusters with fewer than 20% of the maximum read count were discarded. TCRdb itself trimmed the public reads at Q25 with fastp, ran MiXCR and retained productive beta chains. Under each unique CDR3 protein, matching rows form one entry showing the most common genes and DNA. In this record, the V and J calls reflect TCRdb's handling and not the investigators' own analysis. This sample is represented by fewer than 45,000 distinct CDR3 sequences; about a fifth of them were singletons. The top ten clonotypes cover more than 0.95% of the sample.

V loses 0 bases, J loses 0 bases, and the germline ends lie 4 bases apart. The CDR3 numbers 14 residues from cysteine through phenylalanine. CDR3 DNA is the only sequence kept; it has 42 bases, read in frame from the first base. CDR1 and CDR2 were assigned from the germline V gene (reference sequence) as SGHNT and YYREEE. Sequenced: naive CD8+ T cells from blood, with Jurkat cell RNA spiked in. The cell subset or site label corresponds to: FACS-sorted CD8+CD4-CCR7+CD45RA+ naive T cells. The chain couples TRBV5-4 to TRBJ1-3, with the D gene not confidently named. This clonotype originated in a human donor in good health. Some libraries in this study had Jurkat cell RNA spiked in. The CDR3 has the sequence CASSLGTSGNTIYF. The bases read TGTGCCAGCAGCTTGGGCACCTCTGGAAACACCATATATTTT.